A single sample gave rise to the 28 T cell receptor beta chains below, sequenced in a study of Graves' ophthalmopathy and Graves' hyperthyroidism. For repertoire sequencing, the TCR beta CDR3 regions were amplified from RNA transcripts. RT-PCR was first run with HTBI primers, then multiplex PCR in a second round. TCRdb fed the multiplex PCR reads into MiXCR, producing one record per CDR3 protein. Among approximately 1.2 million distinct CDR3 sequences listed, 35% to 40% were seen once. Sequenced: peripheral blood or thyroid tissue (not recorded which). These receptors were obtained from an adult man with Graves' hyperthyroidism.

In this sample, this clonotype turned up many times. This rearrangement joins TRBV10-3 to TRBJ1-5; D gene unclear. The V end lost 3 bases, the J end lost 5 bases, and 11 bases lay between the germline ends. CDR1 ENHRY and CDR2 SYGVKD come from the germline V gene. The CDR3 length is 14 residues. The CDR3 sequence: CAISDLDGHQPQHF. The CDR3 DNA sequence: TGTGCCATCAGTGATTTGGACGGACATCAGCCCCAGCATTTT.

The genes are TRBV7-8 and TRBJ2-2; 10 positions agree with TRBD2. V lost 1 base to trimming and J lost 4 bases; unmatched junction nucleotides: 3. From germline, CDR1 is SGHVS and CDR2 FQNEAQ. The CDR3 has 16 residues. CDR3 protein: CASSLVGTSATGELFF. The CDR3 DNA follows: TGTGCCAGCAGCTTAGTCGGGACTAGCGCCACCGGGGAGCTGTTTTTT.

The V and J genes are TRBV30 and TRBJ1-6, with TRBD1 matching over 10 bases. The V segment lost 0 bases and the J segment 7 bases; nucleotides outside the gene matches: 6. CDR3 size: 16 residues. In germline, CDR1 is GTSNPN, CDR2 SVGIG (reference sequence). CDR3 protein: CAWSVGSGQGNSPLHF. CDR3 DNA sequence: TGTGCCTGGAGTGTAGGGTCGGGACAGGGGAATTCACCCCTCCACTTT.

This clonotype has at least ten counts. The rearrangement links TRBV7-9 to TRBJ2-7; D is possibly TRBD1 or TRBD2 (5 bases each). The length of the CDR3 is 13 residues. Germline V CDR1 and CDR2: SEHNR, FQNEAQ (reference sequence). V gave up 3 bases and J gave up 5 bases, with 11 bases separating them. The CDR3 is CASSLGPLDEQYF. In DNA form, the CDR3 reads TGTGCCAGCAGCTTGGGACCCTTGGACGAGCAGTACTTC.

This clonotype is a singleton in its sample. This CDR3 fails to terminate in the conserved phenylalanine or tryptophan, so it likely reflects a read error. The limits of the CDR3 on the DNA are not certain, so only TCRdb's listed CDR3 is given. The chain uses TRBV5-1 and TRBJ2-6; the D segment call TRBD1 is taken from the table without a DNA check. CDR1 is SGHRS, CDR2 YFSETQ, per germline. The CDR3 is 10 amino acids in total, end residues counted. This CDR3 is CASSGRGPDT.

The chain joins TRBV7-3 to TRBJ2-7; D call uncertain. The CDR3 has 12 amino acids. V was pared by 3 bases and J by 13 bases, with 16 bases between. Germline CDR1 SGHTA, CDR2 FQGTGA. CDR3 nucleotides: TGTGCCAGCAGCTTGGTTGGTCGACATCATTACTTC. This codes for CASSLVGRHHYF. Supplemented by reference TRBV7-3 and TRBJ2-7, the full variable domain reads GAGVSQTPSNKVTEKGKYVELRCDPISGHTALYWYRQSLGQGPEFLIYFQGTGAADDSGLPNDRFFAVRPEGSVSTLKIQRTERGDSAVYLCASSLVGRHHYFGPGTRLTVT.

V usage is TRBV5-1 and J usage is TRBJ1-1; no definite D call. Trimming pared 4 bases from V and 8 bases from J, leaving 12 bases between. CDR3 size: 12 residues. CDR1 and CDR2 from the germline V gene are SGHRS and YFSETQ. The CDR3 DNA follows: TGCGCCAGCAGCCCCCTCCCTAGCGAAGCTTTCTTT. Translation: CASSPLPSEAFF.

In this sample, this clonotype turned up many times. V gene TRBV10-2 combines with J gene TRBJ1-6; possibly TRBD1 for D (6 bases). V was pared by 0 bases and J by 6 bases, with 12 bases between. The CDR3 is 16 residues long. CDR1 is WSHSY, CDR2 SAAADI, per germline. This chain's CDR3 is CASSESGAGGNSPLHF. The CDR3 DNA sequence: TGCGCCAGCAGTGAGTCGGGGGCCGGTGGTAATTCACCCCTCCACTTT.

This clonotype was seen only a few times. The gene calls are TRBV28 and TRBJ2-6, with 9 positions matching TRBD1. The germline V gene encodes CDR1 MDHEN and CDR2 SYDVKM. The CDR3 contains 18 residues. Trimming took 5 bases from V and 4 from J; bases not matched to a gene: 12. The CDR3 DNA sequence: TGTGCCAGCAGTGCTGCCGGGACAGGGCTTTCCGGGGCCAACGTCCTGACTTTC. Amino acid sequence: CASSAAGTGLSGANVLTF. Full variable domain (remainder filled in from reference TRBV28 and TRBJ2-6): DVKVTQSSRYLVKRTGEKVFLECVQDMDHENMFWYRQDPGLGLRLIYFSYDVKMKEKGDIPEGYSVSREKKERFSLILESASTNQTSMYLCASSAAGTGLSGANVLTFGAGSRLTVL.

This clonotype was seen many times. V usage is TRBV9 and J usage is TRBJ2-2, with 9 bases that match TRBD2. V dropped 5 bases and J dropped 3; count of bases not matched to a gene: 2. The CDR3 loop spans 14 amino acids. Germline assignment: CDR1 SGDLS and CDR2 YYNGEE. CDR3 region: CASRSGGYTGELFF. CDR3 DNA sequence: TGTGCCAGCAGGAGCGGGGGGTACACCGGGGAGCTGTTTTTT. The full variable domain, in which reference TRBV9 and TRBJ2-2 provide the parts outside the CDR3, is DSGVTQTPKHLITATGQRVTLRCSPRSGDLSVYWYQQSLDQGLQFLIQYYNGEERAKGNILERFSAQQFPDLHSELNLSSLELGDSALYFCASRSGGYTGELFFGEGSRLTVL.

On this clonotype: Sequence at one end of the junction differs from germline and may be a read error. The V call is TRBV10-3, the J call TRBJ2-7, with D perhaps matching TRBD1 or TRBD2 (6 bases each). CDR3 length: 12 residues. From germline, CDR1 is ENHRY and CDR2 SYGVKD. DNA for the CDR3: TGTGCCAGCGGGGACACACCCTACGAGCAGCACTTC. It is translated as CASGDTPYEQHF.

The gene calls are TRBV5-8 and TRBJ1-1, with TRBD1 as a possible D gene (6 bases). The CDR3 loop spans 16 amino acids. Between the trimmed V and J ends, which lost 1 base and 1 base, there was a span of 14 bases. Germline CDR1 reads SGHTS; CDR2 reads YDEGEE. The CDR3 loop reads CASSLSGGQRNTEAFF. The CDR3 DNA sequence: TGTGCCAGCAGCTTGTCCGGCGGACAGAGGAACACTGAAGCTTTCTTT.

The sample holds many counts of this clonotype. The chain has TRBV25-1 and TRBJ2-5; TRBD2 matches at 8 bases. V shed 3 bases and J 0 bases; nucleotides not matched to a gene: 15. Germline CDR1 MGHDK, CDR2 SYGVNS. This CDR3 comprises 19 residues. CDR3 DNA: TGTGCCAGCAGTGACCCCGGGGCGTGGGTAGCGGGGAACCAAGAGACCCAGTACTTC. This codes for CASSDPGAWVAGNQETQYF.

This clonotype has more than one count but fewer than ten. The rearrangement joins TRBV9 to TRBJ2-2, with a tentative D call TRBD2 (6 bases). V dropped 2 bases and J dropped 3 bases, with 14 bases sitting between them. The CDR3 runs 16 residues. Germline CDR1 SGDLS, CDR2 YYNGEE. The CDR3 coding sequence is TGTGCCAGCAGCGTTTTCGGGAGCAGGGACACCGGGGAGCTGTTTTTT. Its protein is CASSVFGSRDTGELFF.

This clonotype was detected many times. The chain couples TRBV10-3 to TRBJ2-2; 9 bases map to TRBD2. Germline-derived CDR1 and CDR2 are ENHRY and SYGVKD. The V and J ends lost 7 bases and 3 bases, in that order; junction bases with no gene match: 6. This CDR3 contains 15 residues. CDR3 sequence: CAITTSGLYTGELFF. The CDR3 DNA sequence: TGTGCCATCACCACTAGCGGGCTCTACACCGGGGAGCTGTTTTTT.

This clonotype was detected ten times or more. CDR3 nucleotide sequence: TGTGCCAGCAGCTTAGAAGGGAGTGGCTACACCTTC. Translation: CASSLEGSGYTF. The V and J genes are TRBV7-8 and TRBJ1-2; no definite D call. The V gene lost 1 base and the J gene lost 7 bases, with 7 bases spanning the gap. The CDR3 sequence is 12 residues long. Germline V gene lookup returns CDR1 SGHVS and CDR2 FQNEAQ.

The CDR3 coding sequence is TGTGCCAGCAGCGTGGGGGGACCGTCGACCTATGGCTACACCTTC. Translation: CASSVGGPSTYGYTF. This chain links TRBV9 with TRBJ1-2, with a possible D match to TRBD1 (5 bases). Germline V gives CDR1 SGDLS, CDR2 YYNGEE. The CDR3 runs to 15 residues. The V gene lost 2 bases and the J gene lost 4 bases, with 15 bases spanning the gap.

As regards this clonotype: A much larger clone is a single base away; this may be a read error. V and J are TRBV11-2 and TRBJ2-5; TRBD2 matches 7 bases. This CDR3 region has 14 residues. Losses at the gene ends were 5 bases for V and 9 bases for J; bases not matched to a gene: 12. Germline V gives CDR1 SGHAT, CDR2 FQNNGV. CDR3 bases: TGTGCCAGCAGCCAACGACTAGCTGATGAGGCCCAGTACTTC. Amino acids: CASSQRLADEAQYF.

The rearrangement uses TRBV19 and TRBJ2-7; 9 bases are a match to TRBD1. V was clipped by 10 bases and J by 7 bases; unmatched bases: 20. The germline V gene has CDR1 LNHDA and CDR2 SQIVND (reference sequence). The CDR3 is made up of 16 amino acids. The CDR3 protein is CATKNAPGQGFGEQYF. The CDR3 bases are TGTGCCACCAAAAACGCTCCGGGACAGGGTTTCGGGGAGCAGTACTTC.

This clonotype was seen just once. The rearrangement uses TRBV10-3 and TRBJ2-7; D is perhaps TRBD2 (6 bases). The CDR3 is made up of 16 amino acids. V lost 6 bases to trimming and J lost 1 base, with 19 bases between them. The germline V gene encodes CDR1 ENHRY and CDR2 SYGVKD. CDR3 nucleotides: TGTGCCATCAGCGACTCAGGTAGCGGCAGATCCTACGAGCAGTACTTC. Its protein product is CAISDSGSGRSYEQYF.

The V and J genes are TRBV7-9 and TRBJ1-2; 7 nucleotides agree with TRBD1. The CDR3 length is 15 residues. The V and J ends lost 5 bases and 0 bases, in that order; junction bases with no gene match: 6. Germline lookup yields CDR1 SEHNR and CDR2 FQNEAQ (reference sequence). The CDR3 sequence is CASSARDSPNYGYTF. In nucleotides, the CDR3 is TGTGCCAGCAGCGCCCGGGACAGTCCTAACTATGGCTACACCTTC.

This clonotype has at least ten counts. The chain joins TRBV9 to TRBJ2-7; D call uncertain. Germline V gene sequence: CDR1 SGDLS, CDR2 YYNGEE. V was shortened by 0 bases and J by 0 bases, with 10 bases between the two germline ends. The CDR3 runs to 15 residues. CDR3 coding DNA: TGTGCCAGCAGCGTAGCATTGGGCGCCTCCTACGAGCAGTACTTC. Amino acid sequence: CASSVALGASYEQYF.

This clonotype was seen more than once but under ten times. The V call is TRBV5-1, the J call TRBJ2-7; tentatively, D is TRBD1 (6 bases). Germline CDR1 reads SGHRS; CDR2 reads YFSETQ. The CDR3 runs to 15 residues. Trimming removed 0 bases from V and 6 bases from J, with 16 bases in between. CDR3 bases: TGCGCCAGCAGCTTGGGGCTTACAGGGATGTCCGAGCAGTACTTC. It specifies CASSLGLTGMSEQYF.

In this sample, this clonotype turned up many times. The chain combines TRBV5-1 with TRBJ2-7, with TRBD1 matching over 8 bases. CDR3 length: 14 amino acids. The V gene end was trimmed by 3 bases and the J gene end by 4 bases; junction bases not matched to a gene: 6. CDR1 SGHRS and CDR2 YFSETQ come from the germline V gene. DNA for the CDR3: TGCGCCAGCAGCTCGTCGACAGGGGCGTACGAGCAGTACTTC. Amino acid sequence: CASSSSTGAYEQYF.

In its sample, this clonotype was seen a few times. The chain recombines TRBV9 with TRBJ2-7; the D gene could be TRBD1 or TRBD2 (5 bases each). V lost 4 bases and J lost 0, with 11 bases in between. CDR1 and CDR2 (germline): SGDLS, YYNGEE. The CDR3 is 14 amino acids. The CDR3 region has the DNA TGTGCCAGCAGCCCCCGGGACGACTCCTACGAGCAGTACTTC. It codes for CASSPRDDSYEQYF.

The chain joins TRBV15 to TRBJ2-5, with D perhaps matching TRBD1 or TRBD2 (5 bases each). The V end was cut by 1 base, the J end by 4 bases, with 16 bases between. CDR3 length: 16 residues. Germline V gene lookup returns CDR1 LNHNV and CDR2 YYDKDF (reference sequence). CDR3 bases: TGTGCCACCAGCAGAGGGACGGGGCTGGGAGCAGAGACCCAGTACTTC. This gives the protein CATSRGTGLGAETQYF.

This clonotype was counted at least ten times. The V and J genes are TRBV2 and TRBJ2-7; 7 bases map to TRBD1. The CDR3 covers 15 residues. Per germline, CDR1 SNHLY and CDR2 FYNNEI. V gave up 2 bases and J gave up 2 bases; unmatched junction bases: 6. The CDR3 DNA sequence: TGTGCCAGCAGTGAATTTGCAGGGGGTGCCTACGAGCAGTACTTC. This translates into CASSEFAGGAYEQYF.

As regards this clonotype: In this CDR3 the conserved last residue, phenylalanine or tryptophan, is missing, so a read error is likely. The chain combines TRBV29-1 with TRBJ2-2; perhaps TRBD1 as D (5 bases). The CDR3 runs to 15 residues. Germline CDR1 and CDR2: SQVTM and ANQGSEA. The CDR3 protein is CSVSQVSVNTGELFS. CDR3 DNA: TGCAGCGTTTCACAGGTTTCCGTGAACACAGGGGAGCTGTTTTCT.